Listed below are T cell receptor beta chains from one sample, sequenced in a study of cytomegalovirus exposure and HLA in healthy donors. TCRdb's copy holds only in-frame clones and misses some; the assay was immunoSEQ multiplex PCR. Among 62,000 or so clones listed, roughly four fifths were seen once. The material sequenced was PBMCs. These receptors were taken from a man aged 25-45 years in good health and CMV-seronegative. CDR3s include the opening cysteine and the closing phenylalanine or tryptophan. D genes are given only for firm matches. Size is omitted from some rows. Given values are once, few, many or a class for expanded clones.

cdr3_aa: CASSFRGWDEQYF
cdr3_nt: TGTGCCAGCAGTTTCCGGGGTTGGGACGAGCAGTACTTC
clone_size: .
v_call: TRBV27
j_call: TRBJ2-7
d_call: .

cdr3_aa: CASSELTGPNQPQHF
cdr3_nt: TGTGCCAGCAGTGAATTGACAGGGCCAAATCAGCCCCAGCATTTT
clone_size: .
v_call: TRBV2
j_call: TRBJ1-5
d_call: TRBD1

cdr3_aa: CASSYFREGYEQYF
cdr3_nt: TGTGCCAGCAGTTACTTCAGGGAGGGATACGAGCAGTACTTC
clone_size: .
v_call: TRBV6-5
j_call: TRBJ2-7
d_call: TRBD2

cdr3_aa: CASSYRASRETQYF
cdr3_nt: TGTGCCAGCAGTTACCGCGCTAGTAGGGAGACCCAGTACTTC
clone_size: .
v_call: TRBV6-6
j_call: TRBJ2-5
d_call: .

cdr3_aa: CASSLPEARSYEQYF
cdr3_nt: TGTGCCAGCAGCTTACCAGAGGCCCGCTCCTACGAGCAGTACTTC
clone_size: .
v_call: TRBV5-4
j_call: TRBJ2-7
d_call: .

cdr3_aa: CASSPTLAGGANEQFF
cdr3_nt: TGTGCCAGCTCACCAACACTAGCGGGAGGGGCCAATGAGCAGTTCTTC
clone_size: .
v_call: TRBV18
j_call: TRBJ2-1
d_call: TRBD2

cdr3_aa: CASSLGGEYEQFF
cdr3_nt: TGTGCCAGCAGTTTAGGAGGGGAGTATGAGCAGTTCTTC
clone_size: .
v_call: TRBV27
j_call: TRBJ2-1
d_call: .

cdr3_aa: CASSLGGQLDTQYF
cdr3_nt: TGTGCCAGCAGCTTAGGCGGGCAGTTAGATACGCAGTATTTT
clone_size: .
v_call: TRBV7-2
j_call: TRBJ2-3
d_call: .

cdr3_aa: CASSSGGSLYEKLFF
cdr3_nt: TGTGCCAGCAGCTCAGGGGGGTCATTGTATGAAAAACTGTTTTTT
clone_size: .
v_call: TRBV7-9
j_call: TRBJ1-4
d_call: TRBD1

cdr3_aa: CASSDPGQGKVDEAFF
cdr3_nt: TGTGCCAGCAGTGACCCGGGACAGGGGAAAGTCGATGAAGCTTTCTTT
clone_size: once
v_call: TRBV7-2
j_call: TRBJ1-1
d_call: TRBD1

cdr3_aa: CSGGSDYAQYF
cdr3_nt: TGCAGTGGGGGGTCGGATTACGCGCAGTACTTC
clone_size: .
v_call: TRBV29-1
j_call: TRBJ2-7
d_call: .

cdr3_aa: CASSLTGSTEAFF
cdr3_nt: TGCGCCAGCAGCCTGACAGGGAGCACTGAAGCTTTCTTT
clone_size: few
v_call: TRBV5-1
j_call: TRBJ1-1
d_call: TRBD1

cdr3_aa: CAISETSQGQTEAFF
cdr3_nt: TGTGCCATCAGTGAAACCTCTCAGGGGCAGACTGAAGCTTTCTTT
clone_size: .
v_call: TRBV10-3
j_call: TRBJ1-1
d_call: .

cdr3_aa: CASSLPGLQGDGYTF
cdr3_nt: TGCGCCAGCAGCCTGCCGGGACTCCAAGGTGATGGCTACACCTTC
clone_size: .
v_call: TRBV4-1
j_call: TRBJ1-2
d_call: .

cdr3_aa: CASSVGGGATGELFF
cdr3_nt: TGTGCCAGCAGCGTAGGGGGAGGGGCGACCGGGGAGCTGTTTTTT
clone_size: .
v_call: TRBV9
j_call: TRBJ2-2
d_call: TRBD2

cdr3_aa: CASVRQDRHTDTQYF
cdr3_nt: TGTGCTAGTGTCCGACAGGACAGGCACACAGATACGCAGTATTTT
clone_size: .
v_call: TRBV12-5
j_call: TRBJ2-3
d_call: TRBD1

cdr3_aa: CASSSGQTNTEAFF
cdr3_nt: TGCGCCAGCTCGTCGGGACAGACCAACACTGAAGCTTTCTTT
clone_size: .
v_call: TRBV4-1
j_call: TRBJ1-1
d_call: TRBD1

cdr3_aa: CASSTKPDTEAFF
cdr3_nt: TGTGCCAGCAGCACCAAACCAGACACTGAAGCTTTCTTT
clone_size: .
v_call: TRBV7-2
j_call: TRBJ1-1
d_call: .

cdr3_aa: CASSGGKEPQHF
cdr3_nt: TGTGCCAGCTCCGGGGGTAAAGAGCCCCAGCATTTT
clone_size: .
v_call: TRBV28
j_call: TRBJ1-5
d_call: .

cdr3_aa: CASSYSPYPEAFF
cdr3_nt: TGTGCCAGCAGTTACAGCCCATACCCTGAAGCTTTCTTT
clone_size: .
v_call: TRBV6-5
j_call: TRBJ1-1
d_call: .

cdr3_aa: CASSPGGGSTDTQYF
cdr3_nt: TGTGCCAGCAGTCCGGGCGGGGGGAGCACAGATACGCAGTATTTT
clone_size: once
v_call: TRBV6-4
j_call: TRBJ2-3
d_call: TRBD2

cdr3_aa: CASSTSGGAYEQYF
cdr3_nt: TGTGCCAGCAGCACTAGCGGGGGGGCCTACGAGCAGTACTTC
clone_size: .
v_call: TRBV11-2
j_call: TRBJ2-7
d_call: TRBD2

cdr3_aa: CASSSFGQGLSGELFF
cdr3_nt: TGTGCCAGCAGCTCGTTCGGACAGGGCTTATCCGGGGAGCTGTTTTTT
clone_size: .
v_call: TRBV5-8
j_call: TRBJ2-2
d_call: TRBD1

cdr3_aa: CASSPRDRAYEQYF
cdr3_nt: TGTGCCAGCAGCCCTAGGGACAGGGCCTACGAGCAGTACTTC
clone_size: .
v_call: TRBV7-9
j_call: TRBJ2-7
d_call: TRBD1

cdr3_aa: CATSRDSFYDSGGGEQYF
cdr3_nt: TGTGCCACCAGCAGAGATAGCTTTTACGATTCAGGGGGAGGCGAGCAGTACTTC
clone_size: .
v_call: TRBV15
j_call: TRBJ2-7
d_call: .

cdr3_aa: CASSTGQANTGELFF
cdr3_nt: TGCGCCAGCAGCACGGGACAGGCGAACACCGGGGAGCTGTTTTTT
clone_size: .
v_call: TRBV5-1
j_call: TRBJ2-2
d_call: TRBD1

cdr3_aa: CASSYGGGSYNEQFF
cdr3_nt: TGTGCCAGCAGTTACGGGGGGGGCTCCTACAATGAGCAGTTCTTC
clone_size: .
v_call: TRBV6-5
j_call: TRBJ2-1
d_call: TRBD2

cdr3_aa: CASSPQAFVDTQYF
cdr3_nt: TGTGCCAGCAGTCCCCAGGCGTTCGTGGATACGCAGTATTTT
clone_size: .
v_call: TRBV27
j_call: TRBJ2-3
d_call: .

cdr3_aa: CASIGQGSLSSLNSPLHF
cdr3_nt: TGTGCCAGCATTGGACAGGGGAGTCTCTCATCTCTCAATTCACCCCTCCACTTT
clone_size: .
v_call: TRBV27
j_call: TRBJ1-6
d_call: TRBD1

cdr3_aa: CASKSPGVTEAFF
cdr3_nt: TGTGCCAGCAAAAGCCCAGGGGTCACTGAAGCTTTCTTT
clone_size: .
v_call: TRBV25-1
j_call: TRBJ1-1
d_call: .

cdr3_aa: CASSSPTQGADEQYF
cdr3_nt: TGCGCCAGCAGTTCCCCCACACAGGGGGCAGACGAGCAGTACTTC
clone_size: few
v_call: TRBV5-1
j_call: TRBJ2-7
d_call: TRBD1

cdr3_aa: CASSLERGSTDTQYF
cdr3_nt: TGTGCCAGCAGCTTAGAGCGCGGTAGCACAGATACGCAGTATTTT
clone_size: medium-sized
v_call: TRBV7-8
j_call: TRBJ2-3
d_call: .

cdr3_aa: CASSPGQGWAYEQYF
cdr3_nt: TGTGCCAGCAGCCCCGGACAGGGGTGGGCCTACGAGCAGTACTTC
clone_size: .
v_call: TRBV5-6
j_call: TRBJ2-7
d_call: TRBD1

cdr3_aa: CASSMDSQETQYF
cdr3_nt: TGTGCCAGCAGTATGGACAGTCAAGAGACCCAGTACTTC
clone_size: .
v_call: TRBV6-6
j_call: TRBJ2-5
d_call: .

cdr3_aa: CASSLVSGSVDTGELFF
cdr3_nt: TGTGCCAGCAGCTTAGTCAGCGGGAGTGTGGACACCGGGGAGCTGTTTTTT
clone_size: .
v_call: TRBV7-9
j_call: TRBJ2-2
d_call: TRBD2

cdr3_aa: CASSARTEFNEQFF
cdr3_nt: TGTGCCAGCAGTGCTCGGACAGAGTTCAATGAGCAGTTCTTC
clone_size: .
v_call: TRBV6-5
j_call: TRBJ2-1
d_call: .

cdr3_aa: CASSLGQGRGYTF
cdr3_nt: TGTGCCAGCAGCCTGGGACAGGGGAGGGGCTACACCTTC
clone_size: .
v_call: TRBV5-6
j_call: TRBJ1-2
d_call: TRBD1

cdr3_aa: CASSSGQGEKLFF
cdr3_nt: TGTGCCAGCAGTAGCGGACAGGGTGAAAAACTGTTTTTT
clone_size: .
v_call: TRBV27
j_call: TRBJ1-4
d_call: TRBD1

cdr3_aa: CASSLRGESPLHF
cdr3_nt: TGTGCCAGCAGCTTGCGGGGGGAGTCACCCCTCCACTTT
clone_size: .
v_call: TRBV7-9
j_call: TRBJ1-6
d_call: .

cdr3_aa: CASSVEGTQREQFF
cdr3_nt: TGTGCCAGCAGCGTAGAAGGGACTCAGCGGGAGCAGTTCTTC
clone_size: .
v_call: TRBV9
j_call: TRBJ2-1
d_call: .

cdr3_aa: CASSVGRASDEQYF
cdr3_nt: TGTGCCAGCAGTGTTGGGCGGGCTTCAGACGAGCAGTACTTC
clone_size: .
v_call: TRBV2
j_call: TRBJ2-7
d_call: .

cdr3_aa: CASSRGTGGDQPQHF
cdr3_nt: TGTGCCAGCAGCCGCGGGACAGGGGGAGATCAGCCCCAGCATTTT
clone_size: .
v_call: TRBV6-5
j_call: TRBJ1-5
d_call: TRBD1

cdr3_aa: CASSQGGQPRQFYEQYF
cdr3_nt: TGCGCCAGCAGCCAAGGAGGGCAGCCGCGTCAATTCTACGAGCAGTACTTC
clone_size: .
v_call: TRBV4-1
j_call: TRBJ2-7
d_call: .

cdr3_aa: CASSQDRTNTEAFF
cdr3_nt: TGTGCCAGCAGCCAGGACAGGACTAACACTGAAGCTTTCTTT
clone_size: .
v_call: TRBV14
j_call: TRBJ1-1
d_call: TRBD1

cdr3_aa: CASAVGGVLSYEQYF
cdr3_nt: TGTGCCAGCGCCGTCGGGGGGGTTCTGTCCTACGAGCAGTACTTC
clone_size: .
v_call: TRBV27
j_call: TRBJ2-7
d_call: TRBD2

cdr3_aa: CASSSFEGNTDTQYF
cdr3_nt: TGTGCCAGCAGCTCCTTTGAGGGAAACACAGATACGCAGTATTTT
clone_size: .
v_call: TRBV11-2
j_call: TRBJ2-3
d_call: .

cdr3_aa: CASSLRGDNEQFF
cdr3_nt: TGTGCCAGCAGCCTCAGGGGCGACAATGAGCAGTTCTTC
clone_size: .
v_call: TRBV7-6
j_call: TRBJ2-1
d_call: .

cdr3_aa: CASSSAGSGNTIYF
cdr3_nt: TGTGCCAGCAGTTCGGCAGGCTCTGGAAACACCATATATTTT
clone_size: .
v_call: TRBV6-5
j_call: TRBJ1-3
d_call: .

cdr3_aa: CASSVGGSGSKNIQYF
cdr3_nt: TGTGCCAGCAGCGTAGGAGGGAGCGGGTCCAAAAACATTCAGTACTTC
clone_size: .
v_call: TRBV9
j_call: TRBJ2-4
d_call: .